This TCR beta chain was observed in a study of T cells in localized non-small cell lung cancer. About this clone itself: Its cognate antigen is unknown.

Only in-frame clones appear in the TCRdb table, and some are missing; sequencing was by immunoSEQ multiplex PCR. The table has roughly 35,000 clones, over 70% seen once. Study findings and constraints: Longer overall survival associated with higher blood T cell density; shorter survival with higher adjacent-lung clonality. The study found T cell clonality highest in uninvolved adjacent lung, above tumor. Paired adjacent lung recovered a median around 60 of the top 100 tumor clones.

This sequence was found in a woman aged 35-70 years with stage I lung adenocarcinoma. The starting material was peripheral blood, obtained before any cancer treatment.

The CDR3 region has the DNA TGTGCCAGCAGCTTAGAGGCCGAGGGAGATGGTGAGCAGTTCTTC. Protein sequence: CASSLEAEGDGEQFF. This chain connects TRBV7-6 to TRBJ2-1; a possible D gene is TRBD2 (5 bases). Germline-derived CDR1 and CDR2 are SGHVS and FNYEAQ. CDR3 length: 15 amino acids. V shed 1 base and J shed 9 bases, with 16 bases lying between them. The full variable domain, with the rest looked up from reference TRBV7-6 and TRBJ2-1, is GAGVSQSPRYKVTKRGQDVALRCDPISGHVSLYWYRQALGQGPEFLTYFNYEAQQDKSGLPNDRFSAERPEGSISTLTIQRTEQRDSAMYRCASSLEAEGDGEQFFGPGTRLTVL.